This TCR beta chain was recorded in a study of naive and memory T cell subsets (dated by TCRdb to 2015 to 2018). Regarding the study in general: An open-source, UMI-based TCR alpha and beta sequencing pipeline was applied to sorted naive and memory peripheral blood T cell subsets. Complete agreement was observed between the functional CMV T cell responses and the IgG serology results. RNA was DNase-treated and reverse transcribed with TCR constant-region primers, mostly using SuperScript III. On the study overall, not on this receptor specifically: The repertoire findings for the naive and memory subsets could not be validated, as no ground truth was available. Single alpha or beta chain sequences, rather than paired alpha/beta receptors, were used to define clonotypes. In both CD4 and CD8 cells, a rise in Gini index and a fall in Shannon and inverse Simpson diversity were observed from naive through CM, EM and EMRA. Following error correction, more than 85% of naive TCR sequences occurred only once, which made naive abundance distributions much steeper than those of memory subsets. TCR abundance followed a power law whose exponent differed between naive and memory subsets but was consistent across the three individuals. RNA-based TCR counts may be affected by expression changes linked to T cell activation and differentiation.

The library was generated by UMI-ligation and nested PCR. To cover both TRBC1 and TRBC2, the beta constant-region primer consisted of an equimolar mix of two oligonucleotides. T4 RNA ligase 1 ligated a single-stranded oligonucleotide carrying the SP2 primer and a 12-nucleotide UMI to the cDNA 3' end. The ligated cDNA went through four rounds of PCR with nested alpha and beta constant-region primers together with the SP2 primer. The ligation reaction was kept at 16 degrees C for about 18-24 hours. PCR2 was typically performed as a SYBR Green qPCR and was stopped at a predetermined threshold so that over-amplification was prevented. All purifications after the first were performed with Agencourt AMPure XP magnetic beads. Library quantification was done by Qubit, followed by a TapeStation check on which the main peak was expected at around 650 bp. The pooled libraries were sequenced on an Illumina MiSeq using v2 2x251 paired-end kits, which usually yielded roughly 0.85-2.3 million reads per sample. Each sample was pooled at about 4.3 nM, and roughly 4.5-7% PhiX was included to help cluster recognition. Under the source paper's analysis protocol: FASTQ reads processed by Demultiplexor were assigned V and J genes by Decombinator through tag matching that tolerated a single base-pair mismatch. Collapsinator used UMIs to correct both sequencing errors and frequency errors arising from PCR heterogeneity. TCRs were translated and CDR3s were extracted from the conserved cysteine to the FGXG phenylalanine by CDR3Translator, with non-productive sequences being flagged. Gini, Shannon entropy and inverse Simpson indices were calculated on repertoires subsampled to equal numbers of UMI-defined TCRs. Within the linear range, a power law was fitted by maximum likelihood to the distributions of clonotype abundance. For one naive CD8 sample, the pipeline and MIGEC produced similar UMI counts, unique TCR numbers and clonal distributions. Repertoires were searched for about 7,000 CMV-associated CDR3 sequences compiled from VDJdb and a published dataset. In-frame beta chains were kept once TCRdb had trimmed the public reads at Q25 with fastp and called clones with MiXCR. Rows are unified per CDR3 protein, each entry keeping the most common DNA and genes. In this record, the V and J calls reflect TCRdb's handling and not the investigators' own analysis. The sample has roughly 40,000 distinct CDR3 sequences on record, less than 15% of them singletons. Of the sample, roughly a fifth is held by the ten largest clones.

This clonotype has a count of ten or more. This receptor's antigen is unknown. No qualities accompany the bases; no much larger clone lies one base away. Separate amplification of TCR alpha and beta chain libraries was performed from the second PCR step onward. The CMV status of each donor was determined by measuring IFNgamma production from CD4+ T cells after fresh PBMCs had been stimulated overnight with CMV viral lysate. Using Miltenyi beads, CD4 T cells were first positively selected, and CD8 T cells were then positively selected from the CD4-negative fraction. Cells stained for CD3, CD4, CD8, CD45RA, CD27 and a live/dead dye were sorted on a BD Aria II into four subsets by CD45RA and CD27. Effector memory cells were sorted as CD45RA-CD27-, and EMRA cells as CD45RA+CD27-. A few healthy volunteers provided blood, and the blood of each volunteer was split into CD4 and CD8 T cells and then into four differentiation subsets. About 110 ml of peripheral blood was drawn per donor, and PBMC were isolated by Ficoll-Paque PLUS density-gradient centrifugation. The sorted cells were lysed in RLT buffer, after which RNA was extracted using a Qiagen RNeasy kit and kept at -80 degrees C.

Inclusive of the bounding cysteine and phenylalanine, the CDR3 is 16 residues long. The DNA shown is the 48-base CDR3, in frame from base 1. CDR1 and CDR2 (KGHDR, SFDVKD) derive from the germline V gene. V is trimmed back by 4 bases and J by 5 bases, and the junction contains 6 bases that no gene match accounts for. This TCR came from a human donor in good health. Recombination connected TRBV24-1 to TRBJ2-3, and TRBD2 aligns with 12 junction nucleotides. Material: effector memory CD4+ T cells from blood. The sample's cell subset or site label, decoded: effector memory, CD45RA- CD27-. The DNA sequence is given as TGTGCCACCAGTGACGCTAGCGGGAGGGCCCAAGATACGCAGTATTTT. Its protein product is CATSDASGRAQDTQYF.